This entry features one T cell receptor (beta chain) sequence. Its antigen is as yet unknown. This record comes from a study of cytomegalovirus exposure and HLA in healthy donors. Study conclusions and caveats: Rarity marked most TCR sequences, yet some public TCRs occurred in many donors.

Clones were read by immunoSEQ multiplex PCR, and TCRdb kept only the in-frame ones, dropping some. In the table there are some 190,000 clones, about 84% of which are singletons. Germline CDR1 and CDR2: MGHRA and YSYEKL. This CDR3 comprises 15 residues. The V gene end was trimmed by 1 base and the J gene end by 5 bases; junction bases not matched to a gene: 4. This clonotype was sampled from a woman under 30 in good health and CMV-seronegative. The sequenced sample was PBMCs. The chain couples TRBV4-1 to TRBJ2-3; 9 bases are shared with TRBD1. DNA for the CDR3: TGCGCCAGCAGCCAAGCAACAGGGGGCTTAGATACGCAGTATTTT. This translates into CASSQATGGLDTQYF.